This T cell receptor (beta chain) was identified in a study of radiation and T cells in renal cell carcinoma. Across the study: Nephrectomy followed 15 Gy stereotactic body radiation by 4 weeks.

As to time point: baseline pretreatment blood. Treatment meaning: 15 Gy SBRT to primary tumor, nephrectomy 4 weeks later. After SBRT, blood was collected at 2 and 4 weeks, plus baseline. Clear cell pathology was present in this patient's renal cell carcinoma. Measured with immunoSEQ multiplex PCR; TCRdb has only the in-frame clones, and not every one. The data hold some 140,000 clones, with roughly 88% observed a single time. The V gene lost 3 bases and the J gene lost 6 bases, with 11 bases spanning the gap. CDR1 is SEHNR, CDR2 FQNEAQ, per germline (reference sequence). The CDR3 runs to 14 residues. Details on this clone: No antigen is known for it.

General observations from the study: In blood, top tumor clones expanded by 2 weeks, shrinking by 4.

The starting material was blood, obtained from a patient whose treatment included radiotherapy and nephrectomy. The V and J genes are TRBV7-9 and TRBJ2-2; D ambiguous. This receptor was identified in a woman aged 45-65 years with renal cell carcinoma. CDR3: CASSLLLAAGELFF. In nucleotides, the CDR3 is TGTGCCAGCAGCTTGCTCCTTGCGGCCGGGGAGCTGTTTTTT.